This T cell receptor (beta chain) was found in a study of T cells in localized non-small cell lung cancer. General study results and limits: Of the tissues analyzed, uninvolved adjacent lung showed maximal T cell clonality, greater than tumor. Detection in adjacent lung was observed for a median roughly 57 of the top 100 tumor clones.

V lost 4 bases and J lost 4, with 5 bases in between. Germline CDR1 LNHDA, CDR2 SQIVND (reference sequence). The CDR3 spans 11 residues. For this clone: Its matching antigen is unknown.

Assay: immunoSEQ multiplex PCR; the TCRdb copy retains only in-frame clones and omits some. The data contain around 15,000 clones, approximately 90% of them singletons. V and J are TRBV19 and TRBJ2-7; D unclear. The sequence was collected from a man aged 40-75 years with stage III lung adenocarcinoma. The specimen was peripheral blood mononuclear cells, collected before any cancer treatment. CDR3 residues: CASSNHYEQYF. For the CDR3, the DNA is TGTGCCAGTAGTAATCATTACGAGCAGTACTTC.